Sequencing of this TCR beta chain was carried out in a study of blood T cell repertoires in COVID-19. Turning to the study itself: The United States, Italy and Spain provided the acute and convalescent COVID-19 samples.

Sequencing was performed with immunoSEQ multiplex PCR; in TCRdb, only in-frame clones are kept and a portion is missing. The data contain 290,000 or so clones, about four fifths of them seen just once; the ten biggest clones take up 5%. After removal of 0 bases from V and 8 bases from J, the junction contained 3 bases not matched to a gene. From germline, CDR1 is KGHSH and CDR2 LQKENI. CDR3 length: 15 amino acids. Participant-reported clinical history was the basis for cohort assignment. This clonotype originated in a man aged 35 to 55 who had been exposed to COVID-19. The sample taken for sequencing was PBMCs or T cells enriched from blood (not recorded which). The J gene is TRBJ2-1, the V gene TRBV18, with 11 nucleotides matching TRBD2. The CDR3 DNA is TGTGCCAGCTCACCACCCATACTAGCGGGAGATGAGCAGTTCTTC. This gives the protein CASSPPILAGDEQFF. The full variable domain, its missing parts supplied by reference TRBV18 and TRBJ2-1, is NAGVMQNPRHLVRRRGQEARLRCSPMKGHSHVYWYRQLPEEGLKFMVYLQKENIIDESGMPKERFSAEFPKEGPSILRIQQVVRGDSAAYFCASSPPILAGDEQFFGPGTRLTVL.